The 30 T cell receptor beta chains listed next were all sequenced from one sample in a study of CD8+ T cells in alopecia areata. Indicated treatment: oral pan-JAK inhibitor, 5-10 mg twice daily. Extraction of RNA preceded its reverse transcription into cDNA, which served as the sequencing template. The table came from immunoSEQ multiplex PCR; TCRdb's copy has only in-frame clones and leaves some out. This sample has 170,000 or so clones; 58% occur once, and the top ten carry roughly 13%. This specimen consisted of CD8+ T cells sorted from blood, obtained at week 24, from a patient treated with tofacitinib. The receptors here all came from a human donor with alopecia areata.

V and J are TRBV4-1 and TRBJ2-3, with TRBD1 matching 8 bases. The CDR3 has 14 amino acids. In germline, CDR1 is MGHRA, CDR2 YSYEKL. V was clipped by 0 bases and J by 6 bases; unmatched bases: 2. The CDR3 reads CASSQDRGRDTQYF. As DNA, the CDR3 is TGCGCCAGCAGCCAAGACAGGGGGCGCGATACGCAGTATTTT.

This clone was counted a few times. The chain joins TRBV5-1 to TRBJ2-5; TRBD2 agrees at 9 bases. This CDR3 is built from 16 residues. The trim removed 0 bases at V and 5 bases at J, leaving 8 bases unmatched. CDR1 and CDR2 from the germline V gene are SGHRS and YFSETQ. CDR3 nucleotides: TGCGCCAGCAGCTTGGAGCGGGGGGACCCCCGGGAGACCCAGTACTTC. Its protein is CASSLERGDPRETQYF.

This chain joins TRBV30 and TRBJ1-1; D might be TRBD1 (6 bases). V was shortened by 5 bases and J by 5 bases, with 21 bases between the two germline ends. Germline V gene data show CDR1 as GTSNPN and CDR2 as SVGIG (reference sequence). The CDR3 loop spans 15 amino acids. DNA for the CDR3: TGTGCCTGGGAACTGCCAGGGGTGATAACGACTGAAGCTTTCTTT. Translating it yields CAWELPGVITTEAFF.

V is TRBV30 and J is TRBJ1-5, with D perhaps TRBD1 (6 bases). V was cut by 2 bases and J by 6 bases, with 11 bases left in between. The CDR3 spans 13 residues. Germline V gene sequence: CDR1 GTSNPN, CDR2 SVGIG (reference sequence). In nucleotides, the CDR3 is TGTGCCTGGAGTTACAGGGCCGGTCAGCCCCAGCATTTT. The encoded protein is CAWSYRAGQPQHF. Filled out from reference TRBV30 and TRBJ1-5, the complete variable domain reads SQTIHQWPATLVQPVGSPLSLECTVEGTSNPNLYWYRQAAGRGLQLLFYSVGIGQISSEVPQNLSASRPQDRQFILSSKKLLLSDSGFYLCAWSYRAGQPQHFGDGTRLSIL.

The CDR3 bases are TGTGCCAGCAGCATGACAGCACCTTATCAGCCCCAGCATTTT. Its translation is CASSMTAPYQPQHF. J is TRBJ1-5 and V is TRBV27, with D tentatively TRBD1 (5 bases). The germline V gene encodes CDR1 MNHEY and CDR2 SMNVEV (reference sequence). There are 14 residues in the CDR3. V lost 6 bases and J lost 5, with 14 bases in between.

V gene TRBV29-1 combines with J gene TRBJ2-3; 8 bases agree with TRBD2. CDR3 length: 17 residues. Losses at the gene ends were 0 bases for V and 5 bases for J; bases not matched to a gene: 13. Germline CDR1 reads SQVTM; CDR2 reads ANQGSEA. CDR3 residues: CSVEDFTAGAIIDTQYF. CDR3 coding DNA: TGCAGCGTTGAAGATTTCACAGCGGGGGCTATAATAGATACGCAGTATTTT.

The genes are TRBV27 and TRBJ1-6; a weak D match, TRBD1 (6 bases). Trimming shortened V by 5 bases and J by 14 bases, and 16 bases separated the two germline ends. CDR3 length: 13 residues. Germline V gives CDR1 MNHEY, CDR2 SMNVEV (reference sequence). In nucleotides, the CDR3 is TGTGCCAGCAGTCGCCAGGACAGCCGGGCCCTCCACTTT. It encodes CASSRQDSRALHF.

The chain employs TRBV6-1 and TRBJ1-4, with D hard to call. CDR1 is MNHNS and CDR2 is SASEGT in the germline V gene. Trimming took off 2 bases at V and 0 bases at J, with 4 bases between the two ends. The length of the CDR3 is 14 residues. CDR3 sequence reads: CASSEKTTNEKLFF. The CDR3 coding sequence is TGTGCCAGCAGTGAAAAGACAACTAATGAAAAACTGTTTTTT.

The rearrangement joins TRBV4-1 to TRBJ2-7, with D possibly TRBD2 on 6 matching bases. V gave up 3 bases and J gave up 5 bases, with 29 bases separating them. The germline CDR1 and CDR2 sequences are MGHRA and YSYEKL. The CDR3 runs 19 residues. For the CDR3, the DNA is TGCGCCAGCAGCCACTCCCGGGGCGGGACGCAGGGCTGGGGCGACGAGCAGTACTTC. Its translation is CASSHSRGGTQGWGDEQYF.

This clone occurred once. The chain combines TRBV4-2 with TRBJ1-1, with 7 bases lining up with TRBD1. The CDR3 is made up of 15 amino acids. CDR1 is LGHNA, CDR2 YNFKEQ, per germline. Trimming cost V 3 bases and J 0 bases; bases outside gene matches: 4. The CDR3 DNA sequence: TGTGCCAGCAGCCAGAGGACAGGCTTGAACACTGAAGCTTTCTTT. Its protein product is CASSQRTGLNTEAFF.

This clone was counted a few times. This chain uses TRBV7-9 with TRBJ2-3, with TRBD2 identical over 10 bases. Trimming cost V 5 bases and J 0 bases; bases outside gene matches: 8. This CDR3 is 17 amino acids long. CDR1 and CDR2 from the germline V gene are SEHNR and FQNEAQ (reference sequence). Here the CDR3 DNA reads TGTGCCAGCAGCGTTGGTAGCGGGGGGACTAGCACAGATACGCAGTATTTT. Translating it yields CASSVGSGGTSTDTQYF.

V usage is TRBV2 and J usage is TRBJ2-1, with D perhaps matching TRBD1 (6 bases). Trimming pared 0 bases from V and 2 bases from J, leaving 11 bases between. CDR1 is SNHLY, CDR2 FYNNEI, per germline. The CDR3 has 16 residues. The CDR3 sequence: CASSEAQGQPYNEQFF. The CDR3 DNA reads TGTGCCAGCAGTGAAGCCCAGGGGCAACCCTACAATGAGCAGTTCTTC.

This clone has only a few counts. This sample includes further DNA sequences coding for the same CDR3. V and J are TRBV4-1 and TRBJ1-5, with no clear D. The CDR3 is made up of 13 amino acids. Germline-derived CDR1 and CDR2 are MGHRA and YSYEKL. V was pared by 0 bases and J by 7 bases, with 7 bases between. Written as DNA, the CDR3 is TGCGCCAGCAGCCAAGATCGGGGACAGCCCCAGCATTTT. This sequence encodes CASSQDRGQPQHF.

V and J are TRBV7-6 and TRBJ2-3; 9 nucleotides match TRBD2. The germline gives CDR1 SGHVS, CDR2 FNYEAQ. The CDR3 is 19 residues long. V lost 6 bases and J lost 2; bases outside the gene matches: 18. DNA of the CDR3: TGTGCCAGCAGTGGGGGCGCTAGCGGGGTGACGGCCTACACAGATACGCAGTATTTT. Protein sequence: CASSGGASGVTAYTDTQYF. The full variable domain, completed using reference TRBV7-6 and TRBJ2-3, is GAGVSQSPRYKVTKRGQDVALRCDPISGHVSLYWYRQALGQGPEFLTYFNYEAQQDKSGLPNDRFSAERPEGSISTLTIQRTEQRDSAMYRCASSGGASGVTAYTDTQYFGPGTRLTVL.

The rearrangement uses TRBV5-6 and TRBJ2-1; possible D gene TRBD2, 7 bases. Deletions cut 0 bases from V and 3 bases from J, with 19 bases between. CDR1 is SGHDT, CDR2 YYEEEE, per germline. The CDR3 runs 18 residues. CDR3 bases: TGTGCCAGCAGCTTGGAGAGTGAGGGGGGGCCGCACTACAATGAGCAGTTCTTC. It codes for CASSLESEGGPHYNEQFF.

The genes are TRBV7-9 and TRBJ1-1; TRBD1 matches at 8 bases. The CDR3 has 15 residues. Germline CDR1 and CDR2: SEHNR and FQNEAQ (reference sequence). V lost 2 bases to trimming and J lost 3 bases; unmatched junction nucleotides: 5. CDR3 DNA sequence: TGTGCCAGCAGCTTAAGGGCAGGGGGCTACACTGAAGCTTTCTTT. Translated: CASSLRAGGYTEAFF.

This clone showed up just a few times. The V call is TRBV10-2, the J call TRBJ1-2, with a weak D call TRBD1 (6 bases). V was clipped by 6 bases and J by 4 bases, with 18 bases between them. This CDR3 contains 15 residues. Germline assignment: CDR1 WSHSY and CDR2 SAAADI. CDR3 DNA sequence: TGCGCCAGCAGCCTGACGTCGCAGGGGCCCTATGGCTACACCTTC. Amino acid sequence: CASSLTSQGPYGYTF.

This chain joins TRBV29-1 and TRBJ2-7; 7 positions match TRBD2. The ends lost 6 bases at V and 0 bases at J; junction bases unmatched: 11. The CDR3 extends over 15 amino acids. The germline V gene has CDR1 SQVTM and CDR2 ANQGSEA. The CDR3 nucleotides are TGCAGCGTCCGACCCGAGCGGGGAAGCTCCTACGAGCAGTACTTC. Protein product: CSVRPERGSSYEQYF.

The chain links TRBV23-1 to TRBJ1-2; D may be TRBD1 (6 bases). TRBV23-1 falls under the ORF class, with uncertain function. This CDR3 contains 15 residues. V was trimmed by 8 bases and J by 12 bases, leaving 28 bases between them. CDR3 in amino acids: CASPPYLHRELGNTF. DNA of the CDR3: TGCGCCAGCCCCCCTTACCTCCACAGGGAGTTGGGGAACACCTTC.

V is TRBV13 and J is TRBJ1-2, with no clear D. Between the trimmed V and J ends, which lost 3 bases and 8 bases, there was a span of 13 bases. CDR3 length equals 13 residues. CDR1 and CDR2 (germline): PRHDT, FYEKMQ (reference sequence). The CDR3 loop is CASSLGQDGGYTF. DNA for the CDR3: TGTGCCAGCAGCTTGGGTCAGGACGGAGGCTACACCTTC.

This CDR3 reads CASSEGPDTQYF. CDR3 in DNA: TGTGCCAGCAGCGAGGGCCCGGATACGCAGTATTTT. The chain recombines TRBV9 with TRBJ2-3; no reliable D call. Looked up from germline, CDR1 is SGDLS and CDR2 is YYNGEE. This CDR3 has 12 amino acids. V dropped 3 bases and J dropped 6 bases, with 8 bases sitting between them.

V gene TRBV5-6 combines with J gene TRBJ1-6; 7 bases agree with TRBD1. The germline V gene encodes CDR1 SGHDT and CDR2 YYEEEE. The junction had 4 bases not matched to a gene; V was cut back by 2 bases and J by 5 bases. The CDR3 sequence is 15 residues long. The CDR3 loop is CASSFGQANNSPLHF. CDR3 DNA sequence: TGTGCCAGCAGCTTCGGACAGGCCAATAATTCACCCCTCCACTTT.

This clone appeared a few times. This chain joins TRBV5-1 and TRBJ2-7; D unresolved. This CDR3 spans 15 amino acids. V gave up 3 bases and J gave up 3 bases, with 16 bases separating them. The germline V gene has CDR1 SGHRS and CDR2 YFSETQ. CDR3 bases: TGCGCCAGCAGCTCGGAGACCGGGCCCTACTACGAGCAGTACTTC. Translating it yields CASSSETGPYYEQYF.

This sequence joins TRBV6-6 and TRBJ2-1, with 8 bases fitting TRBD1. Trimming at V came to 3 bases and at J to 2 bases, leaving 3 bases not matched to a gene. The V gene's germline CDR1 is MNHNY and CDR2 SVGAGI (reference sequence). The CDR3 spans 15 residues. CDR3 residues: CASSYSGQAYNEQFF. CDR3 nucleotide sequence: TGTGCCAGCAGTTATTCGGGACAGGCCTACAATGAGCAGTTCTTC.

A note on this clone: This same CDR3 is encoded by further DNA sequences in the sample. The chain links TRBV9 to TRBJ1-2, with a weak D call TRBD1 (6 bases). V was shortened by 3 bases and J by 8 bases, with 11 bases between the two germline ends. This CDR3 is built from 12 residues. From germline, CDR1 is SGDLS and CDR2 YYNGEE. The CDR3 loop is CASSDRVYGYTF. Here the CDR3 DNA reads TGTGCCAGCAGCGACAGGGTCTACGGCTACACCTTC.

The CDR3 is CASSLVAIGNEQFF. In DNA, the CDR3 is TGTGCCAGCAGCTTAGTGGCGATCGGCAATGAGCAGTTCTTC. The J gene is TRBJ2-1, the V gene TRBV7-9; no clear D. The length of the CDR3 is 14 residues. The germline V gene encodes CDR1 SEHNR and CDR2 FQNEAQ (reference sequence). V shed 1 base and J shed 6 bases, with 10 bases lying between them.

This clone was observed a few times. The chain combines TRBV20-1 with TRBJ1-2; the D gene is possibly TRBD1 (5 bases). CDR3 size: 9 residues. Germline V gene lookup returns CDR1 DFQATT and CDR2 SNEGSKA (reference sequence). Trimming removed 6 bases at V and 12 bases at J, with 11 bases between. As DNA, the CDR3 is TGCAGTGCCCTTCCGGGGGACACCTTC. It specifies CSALPGDTF.

This rearrangement joins TRBV7-3 to TRBJ2-7; D is ambiguous. Trimming left V 5 bases short and J 6 bases short, with 14 bases between. The CDR3 has 13 residues. CDR1 SGHTA and CDR2 FQGTGA come from the germline V gene. In DNA, the CDR3 is TGTGCCAGCAGCCCTCACTTAGGCACCGAGCAGTACTTC. This sequence encodes CASSPHLGTEQYF.

The rearrangement links TRBV5-1 to TRBJ2-7, with a tentative D call TRBD2 (6 bases). From germline, CDR1 is SGHRS and CDR2 YFSETQ. The V end was cut by 0 bases, the J end by 2 bases, with 12 bases between. CDR3 length: 15 residues. The CDR3 bases are TGCGCCAGCAGCTTGGAGGTGGGGAGGACCTACGAGCAGTACTTC. Amino acid sequence: CASSLEVGRTYEQYF.

This chain joins TRBV9 and TRBJ1-2; D uncertain. From germline, CDR1 is SGDLS and CDR2 YYNGEE. This CDR3 spans 12 amino acids. Between the trimmed V and J ends, which lost 0 bases and 7 bases, there was a span of 7 bases. The CDR3 is CASSVGGSGYTF. For the CDR3, the DNA is TGTGCCAGCAGCGTAGGAGGGAGTGGCTACACCTTC. Full variable domain (outside the CDR3, taken from reference TRBV9 and TRBJ1-2): DSGVTQTPKHLITATGQRVTLRCSPRSGDLSVYWYQQSLDQGLQFLIQYYNGEERAKGNILERFSAQQFPDLHSELNLSSLELGDSALYFCASSVGGSGYTFGSGTRLTVV.